A single sample is the source of the 26 T cell receptor beta chains below, sequenced in a study of monozygotic twins with inflammatory bowel disease. No DNA is given; TCRdb re-called the 5' RACE reads and lists each CDR3 protein once. This repertoire includes about 200,000 distinct CDR3 sequences. Sequencing used blood. These receptor sequences come from a human donor with ulcerative colitis or Crohn's disease, or a healthy co-twin of an affected twin (not recorded which).

V usage is TRBV11-3 and J usage is TRBJ1-3. CDR3 size: 14 residues. The germline V gene encodes CDR1 SGHNT and CDR2 YENEEA. CDR3 sequence: CASSSGDSGNTIYF.

The chain recombines TRBV20-1 with TRBJ2-1; the TCRdb D gene call, TRBD2, has no DNA to confirm it. The germline CDR1 and CDR2 sequences are DFQATT and SNEGSKA (reference sequence). CDR3 length: 17 amino acids. CDR3: CSARELGTSGLYNEQFF.

This rearrangement joins TRBV6-2 or TRBV6-3 to TRBJ2-1; no DNA is available, so the TRBD1 call from TCRdb remains unchecked. The CDR3 consists of 12 residues. The germline V gene encodes CDR1 MNHEY and CDR2 SVGEGT. CDR3 protein: CASSSTRDQGFF.

The chain recombines TRBV27 with TRBJ1-1; there is no DNA to check the TCRdb D call of TRBD1. This CDR3 is 12 amino acids long. The germline V gene has CDR1 MNHEY and CDR2 SMNVEV (reference sequence). The CDR3 reads CASSLQGSEAFF.

The chain employs TRBV28 and TRBJ1-2. The CDR3 has 11 amino acids. Germline V gene lookup returns CDR1 MDHEN and CDR2 SYDVKM. CDR3: CASSSLGGYTF.

V is TRBV12-3 or TRBV12-4 and J is TRBJ2-3; TCRdb designates TRBD2, a call that cannot be tested without DNA. The CDR3 contains 16 residues. The CDR3 here is CASSLDSSGVTDTQYF.

The chain recombines TRBV5-1 with TRBJ2-1; TCRdb indicates TRBD1, and absent DNA this call remains unverified. Germline CDR1 SGHRS, CDR2 YFSETQ. The CDR3 covers 16 residues. The CDR3 loop is CASSLGGGNSYNEQFF.

This chain links TRBV7-8 with TRBJ2-7. Germline V gene data show CDR1 as SGHVS and CDR2 as FQNEAQ. This CDR3 region has 12 residues. CDR3 residues: CASSLDLNEQYF. The full variable domain, its missing parts supplied by reference TRBV7-8 and TRBJ2-7, is GAGVSQSPRYKVAKRGQDVALRCDPISGHVSLFWYQQALGQGPEFLTYFQNEAQLDKSGLPSDRFFAERPEGSVSTLKIQRTQQEDSAVYLCASSLDLNEQYFGPGTRLTVT.

V and J are TRBV7-2 and TRBJ1-6; the TCRdb D gene call, TRBD1, has no DNA to confirm it. CDR1 is SGHTA and CDR2 is FQGNSA in the germline V gene. The CDR3 has 13 residues. The CDR3 protein is CASSFEGDSPLHF.

This chain uses TRBV19 with TRBJ2-1; TCRdb calls TRBD2, which cannot be checked without DNA. The germline CDR1 and CDR2 sequences are LNHDA and SQIVND (reference sequence). This CDR3 spans 17 amino acids. CDR3 amino acids: CASSIDGRISSYNEQFF.

The chain combines TRBV30 with TRBJ1-2; lacking DNA, the TRBD1 call made by TCRdb goes unchecked. The CDR3 runs 13 residues. Germline V gene lookup returns CDR1 GTSNPN and CDR2 SVGIG (reference sequence). CDR3 sequence reads: CACPIPGNYGYTF.

The rearrangement links TRBV7-9 to TRBJ2-7; the TRBD1 assignment by TCRdb is unverifiable without DNA. Germline values: CDR1 SEHNR, CDR2 FQNEAQ (reference sequence). This CDR3 has 14 amino acids. CDR3 residues: CASVHRDRVYEQYF. The whole variable domain, remainder taken from reference TRBV7-9 and TRBJ2-7, is DTGVSQNPRHKITKRGQNVTFRCDPISEHNRLYWYRQTLGQGPEFLTYFQNEAQLEKSRLLSDRFSAERPKGSFSTLEIQRTEQGDSAMYLCASVHRDRVYEQYFGPGTRLTVT.

V usage is TRBV7-9 and J usage is TRBJ2-5; TCRdb calls TRBD2, which cannot be checked without DNA. This CDR3 comprises 15 residues. CDR1 and CDR2 from the germline V gene are SEHNR and FQNEAQ (reference sequence). CDR3 region: CASRDDQTNQETQYF.

The V call is TRBV5-1, the J call TRBJ2-3; TCRdb proposes TRBD1, but this gene call is untestable without DNA. Germline loops: CDR1 SGHRS, CDR2 YFSETQ. This CDR3 is 15 amino acids long. The CDR3 is CASSGGQGDTDTQYF.

This sequence joins TRBV14 and TRBJ1-1. The CDR3 covers 13 residues. Germline loops: CDR1 SGHDN, CDR2 FVKESK. The chain's CDR3 is CASEEQMNTEAFF.

The chain joins TRBV5-6 to TRBJ2-3; with no DNA, the TCRdb D assignment of TRBD2 cannot be verified. CDR3 size: 17 residues. Germline CDR1 is SGHDT and CDR2 is YYEEEE. The CDR3 sequence is CASSSLPTSGRSDTQYF.

The rearrangement links TRBV20-1 to TRBJ1-1. The CDR3 sequence is 16 residues long. Germline values: CDR1 DFQATT, CDR2 SNEGSKA (reference sequence). CDR3 residues: CSAWKPDGQTNTEAFF.

The chain carries TRBV29-1 and TRBJ1-1; TCRdb reports TRBD1, a call that lacks DNA to check it against. Germline assignment: CDR1 SQVTM and CDR2 ANQGSEA. This CDR3 region has 13 residues. CDR3 sequence reads: CSVDLQGGSEAFF.

The V call is TRBV19, the J call TRBJ1-5; TCRdb's D call of TRBD1 is untestable without DNA. The CDR3 extends over 14 amino acids. Per germline, CDR1 LNHDA and CDR2 SQIVND (reference sequence). CDR3 loop: CASREGADNQPQHF. The full variable domain, its missing parts supplied by reference TRBV19 and TRBJ1-5, is DGGITQSPKYLFRKEGQNVTLSCEQNLNHDAMYWYRQDPGQGLRLIYYSQIVNDFQKGDIAEGYSVSREKKESFPLTVTSAQKNPTAFYLCASREGADNQPQHFGDGTRLSIL.

This CDR3 is CASSVGSAQAQPQHF. This chain links TRBV9 with TRBJ1-5. Germline lookup yields CDR1 SGDLS and CDR2 YYNGEE. CDR3 length equals 15 residues.

The chain has TRBV3-1 and TRBJ2-7; TCRdb's D gene call, TRBD1, goes unchecked for lack of DNA. The CDR3 is 13 residues long. CDR1 is LGHDT and CDR2 is YNNKEL in the germline V gene (reference sequence). The CDR3 sequence: CASSGPGGYEQYF.

The chain has TRBV12-3 or TRBV12-4 and TRBJ2-3; the D gene TCRdb calls, TRBD2, cannot be checked with no DNA. This CDR3 contains 18 residues. The chain's CDR3 is CASSLGVAGGGGRDTQYF.

The rearrangement links TRBV6-4 to TRBJ2-7. This CDR3 is 13 amino acids long. The germline CDR1 and CDR2 sequences are MRHNA and SNTAGT. CDR3 region: CASIFCSPDEQYF.

The chain carries TRBV5-6 and TRBJ1-2. The CDR3 sequence is 15 residues long. Germline values: CDR1 SGHDT, CDR2 YYEEEE. The CDR3 reads CASSLGRYPNYGYTF.

V gene TRBV28 combines with J gene TRBJ1-1; checking the TCRdb D call of TRBD1 is not possible without DNA. Germline V gene lookup returns CDR1 MDHEN and CDR2 SYDVKM. This CDR3 has 17 amino acids. CDR3 loop: CASSQMGGSRTNTEAFF. Full variable domain (rest looked up from reference TRBV28 and TRBJ1-1): DVKVTQSSRYLVKRTGEKVFLECVQDMDHENMFWYRQDPGLGLRLIYFSYDVKMKEKGDIPEGYSVSREKKERFSLILESASTNQTSMYLCASSQMGGSRTNTEAFFGQGTRLTVV.

This CDR3 is CSARSLAGDYEQYF. This chain connects TRBV20-1 to TRBJ2-7; checking the TCRdb D call of TRBD2 is not possible without DNA. Germline assignment: CDR1 DFQATT and CDR2 SNEGSKA (reference sequence). The CDR3 is 14 residues long.